The clone carrying this T cell receptor beta chain was seen only a few times. The sample belongs to a study of T cell changes during pregnancy in multiple sclerosis. Profiled with immunoSEQ multiplex PCR; TCRdb holds only in-frame clones, not every one. The data contain about 72,000 clones, approximately 90% of them singletons. The V and J ends lost 8 bases and 4 bases respectively, with 17 bases between them. Germline values: CDR1 LNHNV, CDR2 YYDKDF (reference sequence). CDR3 length equals 14 residues. The genes are TRBV15 and TRBJ1-1; D may be TRBD1 (5 bases). The source material was peripheral blood, sampled in the first trimester of pregnancy. This TCR came from a female donor in good health, enrolled as a control in a pregnancy study. As DNA, the CDR3 is TGTGCCACCGAACGGAGGGGATTGGGCACTGAAGCTTTCTTT. Translating gives CATERRGLGTEAFF.